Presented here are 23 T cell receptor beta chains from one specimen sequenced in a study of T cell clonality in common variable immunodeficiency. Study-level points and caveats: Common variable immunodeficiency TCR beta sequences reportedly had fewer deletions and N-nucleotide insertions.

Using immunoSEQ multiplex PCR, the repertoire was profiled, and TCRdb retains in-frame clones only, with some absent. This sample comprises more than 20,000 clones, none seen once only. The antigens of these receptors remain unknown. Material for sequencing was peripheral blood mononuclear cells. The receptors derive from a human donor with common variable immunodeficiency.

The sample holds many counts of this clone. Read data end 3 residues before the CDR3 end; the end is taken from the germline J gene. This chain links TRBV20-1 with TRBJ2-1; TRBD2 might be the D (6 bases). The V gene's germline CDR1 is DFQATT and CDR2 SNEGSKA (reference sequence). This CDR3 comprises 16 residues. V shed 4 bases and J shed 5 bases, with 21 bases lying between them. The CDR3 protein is CSATGPTRLGHNEQFF. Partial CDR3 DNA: TGCAGTGCTACTGGACCGACGAGACTAGGCCACAATGAG.

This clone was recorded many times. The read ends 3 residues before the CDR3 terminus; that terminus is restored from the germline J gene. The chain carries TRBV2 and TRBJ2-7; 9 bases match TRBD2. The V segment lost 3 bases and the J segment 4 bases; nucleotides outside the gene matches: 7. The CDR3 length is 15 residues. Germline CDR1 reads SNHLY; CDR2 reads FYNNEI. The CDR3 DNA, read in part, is TGTGCCAGCAGTGAGGAAGGCGGGGGGGCTTACGAG. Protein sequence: CASSEEGGGAYE. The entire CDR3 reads CASSEEGGGAYEQYF.

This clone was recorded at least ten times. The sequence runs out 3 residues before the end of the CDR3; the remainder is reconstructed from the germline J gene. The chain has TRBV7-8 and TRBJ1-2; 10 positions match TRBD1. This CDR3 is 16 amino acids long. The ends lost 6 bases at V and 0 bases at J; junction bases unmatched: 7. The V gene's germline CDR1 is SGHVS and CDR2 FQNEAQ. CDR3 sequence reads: CASSHRDRGANYGYTF. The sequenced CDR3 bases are TGTGCCAGCAGTCACCGGGACAGGGGAGCTAACTATGGC.

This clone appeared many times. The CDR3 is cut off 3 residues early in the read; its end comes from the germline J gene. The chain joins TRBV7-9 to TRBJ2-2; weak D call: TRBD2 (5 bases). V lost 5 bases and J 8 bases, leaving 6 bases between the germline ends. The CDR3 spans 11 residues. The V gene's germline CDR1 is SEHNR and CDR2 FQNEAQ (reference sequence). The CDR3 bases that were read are TGTGCCAGCAGCCCGGGGGGGGAG. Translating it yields CASSPGGE. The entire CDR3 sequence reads CASSPGGELFF.

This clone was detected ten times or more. The CDR3 sequence is CASSLGTGTYNEQFF. CDR3 bases read: TGTGCCAGCAGCTTAGGAACCGGGACTTACAATGAG. This chain uses TRBV7-7 with TRBJ2-1; D possibly corresponds to TRBD2 (6 bases). The CDR3 goes on 3 residues after the read ends, and that part is filled in from the germline J gene. CDR1 is SSHAT and CDR2 is FNYEAQ in the germline V gene (reference sequence). This CDR3 comprises 15 residues. The V and J ends lost 1 base and 4 bases respectively, with 11 bases between them.

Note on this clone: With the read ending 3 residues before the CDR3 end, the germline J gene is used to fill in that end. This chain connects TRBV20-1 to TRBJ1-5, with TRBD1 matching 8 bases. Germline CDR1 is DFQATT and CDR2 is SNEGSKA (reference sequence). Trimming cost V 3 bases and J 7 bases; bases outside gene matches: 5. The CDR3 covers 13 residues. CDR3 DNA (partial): TGCAGTGCTAGTCAGGGGGCTGGGCAGCCC. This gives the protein CSASQGAGQP. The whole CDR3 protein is CSASQGAGQPQHF.

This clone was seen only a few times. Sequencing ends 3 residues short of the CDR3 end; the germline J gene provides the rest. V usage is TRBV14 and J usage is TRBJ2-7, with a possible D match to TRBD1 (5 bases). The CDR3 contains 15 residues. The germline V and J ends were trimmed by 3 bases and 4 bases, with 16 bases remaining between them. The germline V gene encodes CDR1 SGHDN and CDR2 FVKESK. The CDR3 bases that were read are TGTGCCAGCAGCCACCCCCGGACATCCAATTACGAG. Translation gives CASSHPRTSNYE. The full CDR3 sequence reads CASSHPRTSNYEQYF. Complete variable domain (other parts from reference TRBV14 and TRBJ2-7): EAGVTQFPSHSVIEKGQTVTLRCDPISGHDNLYWYRRVMGKEIKFLLHFVKESKQDESGMPNNRFLAERTGGTYSTLKVQPAELEDSGVYFCASSHPRTSNYEQYFGPGTRLTVT.

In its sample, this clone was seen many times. The sequenced CDR3 bases are TGTGCCTGGAGACCCAAAATACTACGGCGAGGCGAG. Translating it yields CAWRPKILRRGE. The entire CDR3 reads CAWRPKILRRGEQYF. The chain joins TRBV30 to TRBJ2-7; D gene uncertain. The read stops 3 residues short of the end of the CDR3; the missing end is completed from the germline J gene. CDR3 length equals 15 residues. Trimming shortened V by 3 bases and J by 6 bases, and 21 bases separated the two germline ends. Germline loops: CDR1 GTSNPN, CDR2 SVGIG (reference sequence).

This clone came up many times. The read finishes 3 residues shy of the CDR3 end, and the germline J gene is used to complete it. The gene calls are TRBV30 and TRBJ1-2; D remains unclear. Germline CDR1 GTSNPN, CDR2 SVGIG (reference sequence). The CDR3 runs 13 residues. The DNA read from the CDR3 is TGTGCCTGGAACCTCAAGGGTTCGGGGGGC. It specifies CAWNLKGSGG. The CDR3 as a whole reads CAWNLKGSGGYTF.

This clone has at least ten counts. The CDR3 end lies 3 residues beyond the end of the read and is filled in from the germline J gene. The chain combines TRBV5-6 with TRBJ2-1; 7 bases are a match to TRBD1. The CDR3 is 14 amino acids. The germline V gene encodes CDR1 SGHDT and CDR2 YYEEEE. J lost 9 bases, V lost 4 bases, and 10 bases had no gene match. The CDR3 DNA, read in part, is TGTGCCAGCAGCGGTACAGACAGGGTATTTGAG. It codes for CASSGTDRVFE. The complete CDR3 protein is CASSGTDRVFEQFF.

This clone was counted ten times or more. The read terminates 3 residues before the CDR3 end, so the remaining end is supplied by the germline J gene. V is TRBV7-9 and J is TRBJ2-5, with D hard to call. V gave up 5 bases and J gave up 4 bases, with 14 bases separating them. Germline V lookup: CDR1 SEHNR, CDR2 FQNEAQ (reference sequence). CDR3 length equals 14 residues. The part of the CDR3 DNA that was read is TGTGCCAGCAGCACAAGCCTAGAAAGAGAGACC. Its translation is CASSTSLERET. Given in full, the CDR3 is CASSTSLERETQYF.

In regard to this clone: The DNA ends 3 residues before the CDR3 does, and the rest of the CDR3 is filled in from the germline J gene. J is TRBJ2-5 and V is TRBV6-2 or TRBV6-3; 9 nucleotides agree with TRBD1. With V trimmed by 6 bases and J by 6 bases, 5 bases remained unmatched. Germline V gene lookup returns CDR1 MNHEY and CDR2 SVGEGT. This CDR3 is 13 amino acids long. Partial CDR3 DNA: TGTGCCAGCAGAGTACAGGGGGCAAAGACC. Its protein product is CASRVQGAKT. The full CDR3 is CASRVQGAKTQYF.

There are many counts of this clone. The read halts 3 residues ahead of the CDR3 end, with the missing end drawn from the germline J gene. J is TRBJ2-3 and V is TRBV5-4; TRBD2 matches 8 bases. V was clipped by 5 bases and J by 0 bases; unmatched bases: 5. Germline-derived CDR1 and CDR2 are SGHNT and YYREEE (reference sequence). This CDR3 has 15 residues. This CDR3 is CASSQTSASTDTQYF. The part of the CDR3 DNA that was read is TGTGCCAGCAGTCAGACTAGCGCGAGCACAGATACG.

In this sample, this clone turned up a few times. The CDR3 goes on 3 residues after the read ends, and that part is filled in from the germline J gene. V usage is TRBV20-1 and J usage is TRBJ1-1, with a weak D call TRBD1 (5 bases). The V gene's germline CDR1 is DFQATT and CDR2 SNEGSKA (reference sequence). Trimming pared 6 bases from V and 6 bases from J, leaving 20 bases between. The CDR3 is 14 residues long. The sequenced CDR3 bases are TGCAGTGCAGACCCGGGGGGGGGAGTCGCTGAA. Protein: CSADPGGGVAE. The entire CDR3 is CSADPGGGVAEAFF.

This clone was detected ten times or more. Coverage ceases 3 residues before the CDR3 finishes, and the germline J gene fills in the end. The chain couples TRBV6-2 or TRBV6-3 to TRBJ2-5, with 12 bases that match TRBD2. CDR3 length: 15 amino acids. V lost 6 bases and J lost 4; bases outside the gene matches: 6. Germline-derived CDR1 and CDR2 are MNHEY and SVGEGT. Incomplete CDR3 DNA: TGTGCCAGCAGCCCTAGCGGGGGGGAAACAGAGACC. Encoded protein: CASSPSGGETET. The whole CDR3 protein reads CASSPSGGETETQYF.

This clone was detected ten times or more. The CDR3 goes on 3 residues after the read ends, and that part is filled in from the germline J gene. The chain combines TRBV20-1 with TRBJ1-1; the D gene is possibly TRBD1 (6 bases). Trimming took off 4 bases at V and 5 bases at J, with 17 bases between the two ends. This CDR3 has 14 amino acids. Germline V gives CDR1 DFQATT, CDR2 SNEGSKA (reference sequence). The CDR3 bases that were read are TGCAGTGCTACCTACCAACAGGGTGCTACTGAA. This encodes CSATYQQGATE. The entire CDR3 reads CSATYQQGATEAFF.

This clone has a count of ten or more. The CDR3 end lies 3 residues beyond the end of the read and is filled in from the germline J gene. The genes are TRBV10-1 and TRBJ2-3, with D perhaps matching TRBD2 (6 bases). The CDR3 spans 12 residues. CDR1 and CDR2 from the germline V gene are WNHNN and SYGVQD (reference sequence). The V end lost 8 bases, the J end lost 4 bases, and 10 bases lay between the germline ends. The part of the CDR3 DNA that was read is TGCGCCAGCCAGGGAGGTGCAGATACG. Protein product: CASQGGADT. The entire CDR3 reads CASQGGADTQYF.

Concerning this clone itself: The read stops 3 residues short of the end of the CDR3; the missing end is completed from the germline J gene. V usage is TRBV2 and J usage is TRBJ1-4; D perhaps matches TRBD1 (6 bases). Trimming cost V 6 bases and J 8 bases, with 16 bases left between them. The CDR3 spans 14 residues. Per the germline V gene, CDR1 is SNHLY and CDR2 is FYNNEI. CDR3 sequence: CASSGGQLREKLFF. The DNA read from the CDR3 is TGTGCCAGCAGCGGTGGACAGCTTAGGGAAAAA. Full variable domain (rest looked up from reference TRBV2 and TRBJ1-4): EPEVTQTPSHQVTQMGQEVILRCVPISNHLYFYWYRQILGQKVEFLVSFYNNEISEKSEIFDDQFSVERPDGSNFTLKIRSTKLEDSAMYFCASSGGQLREKLFFGSGTQLSVL.

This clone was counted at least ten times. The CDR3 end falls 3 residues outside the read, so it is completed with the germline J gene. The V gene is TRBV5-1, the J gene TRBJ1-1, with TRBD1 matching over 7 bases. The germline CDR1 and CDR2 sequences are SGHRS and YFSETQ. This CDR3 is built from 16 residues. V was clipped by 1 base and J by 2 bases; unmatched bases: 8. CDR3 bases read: TGCGCCAGCAGCTTGACGGTGACAGGGCCCAACACTGAA. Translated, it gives CASSLTVTGPNTE. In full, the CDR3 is CASSLTVTGPNTEAFF.

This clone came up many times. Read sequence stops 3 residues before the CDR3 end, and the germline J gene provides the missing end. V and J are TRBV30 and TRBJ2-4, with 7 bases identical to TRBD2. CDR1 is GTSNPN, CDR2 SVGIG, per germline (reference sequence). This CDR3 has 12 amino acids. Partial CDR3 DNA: TGTGCCTGGAGTGTCCAGGGAGGGGTT. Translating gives CAWSVQGGV. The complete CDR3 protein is CAWSVQGGVQYF. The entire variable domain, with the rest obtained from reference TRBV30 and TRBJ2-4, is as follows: SQTIHQWPATLVQPVGSPLSLECTVEGTSNPNLYWYRQAAGRGLQLLFYSVGIGQISSEVPQNLSASRPQDRQFILSSKKLLLSDSGFYLCAWSVQGGVQYFGAGTRLSVL.

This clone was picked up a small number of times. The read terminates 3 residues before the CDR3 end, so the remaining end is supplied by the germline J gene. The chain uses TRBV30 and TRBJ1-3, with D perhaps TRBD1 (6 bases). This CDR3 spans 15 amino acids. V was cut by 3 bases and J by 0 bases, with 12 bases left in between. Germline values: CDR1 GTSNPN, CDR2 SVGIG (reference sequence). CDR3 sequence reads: CAWRDRESSGNTIYF. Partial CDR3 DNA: TGTGCCTGGAGGGACAGAGAGAGCTCTGGAAACACC.

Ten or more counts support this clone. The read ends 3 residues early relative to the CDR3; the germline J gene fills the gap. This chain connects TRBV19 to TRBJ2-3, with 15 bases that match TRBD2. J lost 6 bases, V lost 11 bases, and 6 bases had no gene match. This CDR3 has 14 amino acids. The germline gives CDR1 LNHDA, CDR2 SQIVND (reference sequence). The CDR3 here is CAVTGTSGRDTQYF. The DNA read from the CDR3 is TGTGCCGTGACCGGGACTAGCGGGAGGGATACG.

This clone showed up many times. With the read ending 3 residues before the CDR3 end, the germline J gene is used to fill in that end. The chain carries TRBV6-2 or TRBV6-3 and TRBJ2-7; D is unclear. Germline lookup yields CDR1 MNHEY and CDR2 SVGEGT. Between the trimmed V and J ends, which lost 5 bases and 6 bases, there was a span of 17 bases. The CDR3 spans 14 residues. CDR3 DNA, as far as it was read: TGTGCCAGCAGTATTAGGGCATCTGGGCGCGAG. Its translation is CASSIRASGRE. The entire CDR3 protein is CASSIRASGREQYF.